This paragraph reports one T cell receptor (beta chain). The data were taken from a study of CD4+ T cells in melanoma. Generated by immunoSEQ multiplex PCR, the TCRdb table keeps only in-frame clones and is missing some. The profile shows roughly 16,000 clones, 70% to 80% of them singletons. CDR1 and CDR2 (germline): SNHLY, FYNNEI. The CDR3 spans 14 residues. Trimming cost V 4 bases and J 7 bases, with 14 bases left between them. V and J are TRBV2 and TRBJ1-3; D gene ambiguous. The sequence derives from a human donor with melanoma. The material sequenced was cells from a culture (not recorded whether cultured in vitro). DNA of the CDR3: TGTGCCAGCAGTGGGATGCCTGGTCGGAACACCATATATTTT. Its protein product is CASSGMPGRNTIYF.